This is a list of T cell receptor beta chains from one sample in a study of T-cell reconstitution after alpha-beta-depleted transplantation in children. TCRdb reprocessed the PCR reads via MiXCR and lists one record per CDR3 protein. The sample holds about 200,000 distinct CDR3 sequences; approximately 14% are singletons and the top ten take 13%. Sequenced material: PBMCs from the stem cell graft donor, taken from the stem cell graft. The receptors derive from a human donor who donated a stem cell graft to a child with acute lymphoblastic leukemia. Each CDR3 is given with its conserved first and last residue. The D gene is left open where the match is weak. Part of the rows lack a size; the others show once, few, many or a class for expanded clones.

TRBD1 TRBJ1-1 TRBV5-5 many CASSLAPQGRPEAFF TGTGCCAGCAGCTTAGCCCCACAGGGGAGGCCTGAAGCTTTCTTT
TRBD2 TRBJ2-7 TRBV29-1 few CSALAGVEQYF TGCAGCGCCCTTGCGGGAGTCGAGCAGTACTTC
- TRBJ1-1 TRBV28 - CASRKIWGRWDRNTEAFF TGTGCCAGCAGGAAAATCTGGGGCAGGTGGGATAGGAACACTGAAGCTTTCTTT
TRBD1 TRBJ2-2 TRBV29-1 many CSVDRQGETGELFF TGCAGCGTTGATAGACAGGGGGAGACCGGGGAGCTGTTTTTT
TRBD1 TRBJ2-7 TRBV12-3/TRBV12-4 - CASSLGQQSYEQYF TGTGCCAGCAGTTTGGGACAGCAATCCTACGAGCAGTACTTC
- TRBJ2-1 TRBV5-1 many CASSSEVFRDSIVDEQFF TGCGCCAGCAGCTCTGAAGTGTTCCGGGACTCGATCGTAGATGAGCAGTTCTTC
- TRBJ1-2 TRBV10-3 many CAIRRDNYGYTF TGTGCCATCAGAAGGGACAACTATGGCTACACCTTC
TRBD1 TRBJ2-7 TRBV12-3/TRBV12-4 many CASSLRGGQGVHEQYF TGTGCCAGCAGTTTAAGGGGGGGACAGGGTGTGCACGAGCAGTACTTC
TRBD2 TRBJ2-2 TRBV12-3/TRBV12-4 - CASSLGLAGPDTGELFF TGTGCCAGCAGTTTGGGACTAGCGGGGCCGGACACCGGGGAGCTGTTTTTT
TRBD2 TRBJ2-3 TRBV27 once CASSGLRTSGTDTQYF TGTGCCAGCAGTGGACTCCGGACTAGCGGCACAGATACGCAGTATTTT
- TRBJ1-3 TRBV20-1 - CSARGDGDSGNTIYF TGCAGTGCTAGAGGAGACGGGGACTCTGGAAACACCATATATTTT
TRBD1 TRBJ2-7 TRBV29-1 many CSVQRTGGEQYF TGCAGCGTGCAACGGACAGGGGGCGAGCAGTACTTC
TRBD2 TRBJ2-7 TRBV10-3 many CAIMTGTSGSYEQYF TGTGCCATCATGACCGGGACTAGCGGCTCCTACGAGCAGTACTTC
- TRBJ1-1 TRBV5-1 many CASGPGEYHTEAFF TGCGCCAGCGGCCCCGGGGAGTATCACACTGAAGCTTTCTTT
TRBD2 TRBJ2-1 TRBV20-1 many CSVGLAGYNEQFF TGCAGTGTAGGCCTAGCGGGATACAATGAGCAGTTCTTC
- TRBJ1-5 TRBV20-1 many CSARISNQPQHF TGCAGTGCTAGGATCTCCAATCAGCCCCAGCATTTT
- TRBJ1-2 TRBV29-1 many CSVGPNYGYTF TGCAGCGTTGGCCCTAACTATGGCTACACCTTC
- TRBJ2-1 TRBV5-1 many CASSQWTAPNEQFF TGCGCCAGCAGTCAATGGACTGCCCCCAATGAGCAGTTCTTC
TRBD1 TRBJ1-1 TRBV20-1 many CSARDHRGNTEAFF TGCAGTGCTAGAGACCACAGGGGGAACACTGAAGCTTTCTTT
TRBD1 TRBJ2-1 TRBV20-1 - CSVDRRFQGADGNEQFF TGCAGTGTTGATAGAAGGTTCCAGGGGGCGGATGGCAATGAGCAGTTCTTC
- TRBJ2-7 TRBV20-1 many CSATTDRYEQYF TGCAGTGCTACGACAGATCGCTACGAGCAGTACTTC
TRBD2 TRBJ2-2 TRBV7-9 few CAAKDRGVNTGELFF TGTGCAGCGAAGGATCGGGGGGTTAACACCGGGGAGCTGTTTTTT